Listed below are T cell receptor beta chains from one sample, sequenced in a study of blood T cell repertoires in COVID-19. Measured with immunoSEQ multiplex PCR; TCRdb has only the in-frame clones, and not every one. The sample lists under 140,000 clones; 70% to 90% were seen once. The specimen was peripheral blood. All receptors come from a human donor in a cohort sampled during active COVID-19. Each CDR3 is given with its conserved first and last residue.

V gene: TRBV25-1; J gene: TRBJ2-3; CDR3 protein: CASSEFQGLTDTQYF
V gene: TRBV6-5; J gene: TRBJ2-2; CDR3 protein: CASKGGGGTGELFF
V gene: TRBV6-1; J gene: TRBJ1-2; CDR3 protein: CASSESRANYGYTF
V gene: TRBV5-5; J gene: TRBJ1-1; CDR3 protein: CASSLEAFYPEAFF
V gene: TRBV7-9; J gene: TRBJ2-7; CDR3 protein: CASSSYAGGTSSYEQYF
V gene: TRBV28; J gene: TRBJ1-1; CDR3 protein: CASNPFDRGRGAFF
V gene: TRBV15; J gene: TRBJ2-5; CDR3 protein: CATSRGLRQNQETQYF
V gene: TRBV2; J gene: TRBJ1-6; CDR3 protein: CASSELGSRGSSPLHF
V gene: TRBV5-8; J gene: TRBJ2-7; CDR3 protein: CASSGDILGEQYF
V gene: TRBV28; J gene: TRBJ2-7; CDR3 protein: CASRKSPGGSYEQYF
V gene: TRBV9; J gene: TRBJ2-7; CDR3 protein: CASSADFTSYEQYF
V gene: TRBV27; J gene: TRBJ2-4; CDR3 protein: CASSPRWTGMVAKNIQYF
V gene: TRBV9; J gene: TRBJ2-5; CDR3 protein: CASGGGIQETQYF
V gene: TRBV11-2; J gene: TRBJ1-3; CDR3 protein: CASSLTGSGNTIYF
V gene: TRBV15; J gene: TRBJ1-5; CDR3 protein: CATSRGVDRFEPQHF
V gene: TRBV5-1; J gene: TRBJ2-7; CDR3 protein: CASSLGTGSSYAYEQYF
V gene: TRBV5-5; J gene: TRBJ1-6; CDR3 protein: CASSLLAGTGNSPLHF
V gene: TRBV7-9; J gene: TRBJ2-5; CDR3 protein: CASSFRLRDRGTGQETQYF
V gene: TRBV7-9; J gene: TRBJ2-1; CDR3 protein: CASSERPLAGGPNNEQFF
V gene: TRBV10-2; J gene: TRBJ1-5; CDR3 protein: CASSEKGVQSNQPQHF
V gene: TRBV19; J gene: TRBJ2-7; CDR3 protein: CASSSGYYNEQYF
V gene: TRBV2; J gene: TRBJ2-1; CDR3 protein: CASSVERGAYNEQFF
V gene: TRBV6-5; J gene: TRBJ1-4; CDR3 protein: CASSPGWDRDEKLFF
V gene: TRBV7-9; J gene: TRBJ1-2; CDR3 protein: CASSLEVLGYGYTF
V gene: TRBV19; J gene: TRBJ1-1; CDR3 protein: CASSALYRTDMNAEAFF
V gene: TRBV7-3; J gene: TRBJ2-1; CDR3 protein: CASSPGLAGDEQFF
V gene: TRBV27; J gene: TRBJ2-3; CDR3 protein: CASNETGLSTDTQYF
V gene: TRBV15; J gene: TRBJ1-1; CDR3 protein: CATSRDARDKEAFF
V gene: TRBV5-6; J gene: TRBJ2-5; CDR3 protein: CASSDTTSYQETQYF
V gene: TRBV5-1; J gene: TRBJ1-4; CDR3 protein: CASSLLSGQTNEKLFF
V gene: TRBV7-2; J gene: TRBJ1-1; CDR3 protein: CASSSGGNTEAFF
V gene: TRBV2; J gene: TRBJ2-3; CDR3 protein: CASSIGTSAATDTQYF